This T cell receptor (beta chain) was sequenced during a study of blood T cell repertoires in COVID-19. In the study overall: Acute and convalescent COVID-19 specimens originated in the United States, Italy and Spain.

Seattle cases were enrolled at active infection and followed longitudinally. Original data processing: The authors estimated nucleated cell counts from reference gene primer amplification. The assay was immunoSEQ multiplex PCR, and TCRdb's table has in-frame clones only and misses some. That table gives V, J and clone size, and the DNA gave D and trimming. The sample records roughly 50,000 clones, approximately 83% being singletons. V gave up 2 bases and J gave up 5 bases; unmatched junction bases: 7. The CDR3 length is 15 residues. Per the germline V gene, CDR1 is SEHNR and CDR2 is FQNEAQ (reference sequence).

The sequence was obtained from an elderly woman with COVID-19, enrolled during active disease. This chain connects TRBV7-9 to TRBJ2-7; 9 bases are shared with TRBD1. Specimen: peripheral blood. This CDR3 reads CASSLRTGGPNEQYF. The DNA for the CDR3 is TGTGCCAGCAGCTTAAGAACAGGGGGCCCTAACGAGCAGTACTTC.